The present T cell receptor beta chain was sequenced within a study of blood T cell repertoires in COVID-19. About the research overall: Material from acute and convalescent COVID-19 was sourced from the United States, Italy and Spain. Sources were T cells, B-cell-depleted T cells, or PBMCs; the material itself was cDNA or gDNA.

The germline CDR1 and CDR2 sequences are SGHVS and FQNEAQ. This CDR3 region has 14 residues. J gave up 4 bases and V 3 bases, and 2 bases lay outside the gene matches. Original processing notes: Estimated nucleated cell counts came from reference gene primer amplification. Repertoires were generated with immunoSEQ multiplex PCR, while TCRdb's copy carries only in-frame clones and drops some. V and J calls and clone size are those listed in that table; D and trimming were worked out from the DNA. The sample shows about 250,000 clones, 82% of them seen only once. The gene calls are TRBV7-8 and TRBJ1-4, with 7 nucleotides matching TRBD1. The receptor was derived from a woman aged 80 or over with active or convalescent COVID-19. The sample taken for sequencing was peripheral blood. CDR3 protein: CASSFTGVNEKLFF. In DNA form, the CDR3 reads TGTGCCAGCAGCTTTACAGGGGTTAATGAAAAACTGTTTTTT.